This T cell receptor beta chain is drawn from a study of T cells in Graves' hyperthyroidism and ophthalmopathy. CDR1 and CDR2 from the germline V gene are SNHLY and FYNNEI. This CDR3 spans 13 amino acids. V lost 6 bases and J lost 6; bases outside the gene matches: 2. This clonotype showed up many times. Amplification of TCR beta CDR3 regions was performed using RNA transcripts as template. Using the HTBI primer set, a first-round RT-PCR was run on the TCR CDR3. TCRdb independently ran MiXCR on the multiplex PCR reads; one entry per CDR3 protein. The sample lists fewer than 500,000 distinct CDR3 sequences; about 14% were seen once.

This chain connects TRBV2 to TRBJ2-1, with 10 bases lining up with TRBD1. The clonotype originates from a woman aged 25-40 years with Graves' ophthalmopathy. Sample: blood. The CDR3 reads CASRRDRGNEQFF. CDR3 coding DNA: TGTGCCAGCAGAAGGGACAGGGGCAATGAGCAGTTCTTC.